The sequence of this T cell receptor beta chain was determined in a study of shared clonotypes between healthy human individuals. Method: immunoSEQ multiplex PCR; TCRdb's copy keeps in-frame clones and lacks some. The repertoire holds 2.3 million or so clones, 93% seen once, with 0.39% in the top ten. V lost 5 bases, J lost 4 bases, and 12 bases lay in between. The CDR3 loop spans 13 amino acids. CDR1 and CDR2 (germline): SGHTA, FQGNSA. The rearrangement joins TRBV7-2 to TRBJ2-7; no clear D gene. This receptor was obtained from a man aged 18 to 29 in good health. Some clones in this sample may be carry-over from other donors' samples. Sequenced input: naive CD4+ T cells from PBMCs. The subset is: CD45RA+ positively selected. The CDR3 bases are TGTGCCAGCAGCCCAAGAGAGCAGTACGAGCAGTACTTC. It specifies CASSPREQYEQYF. Full variable domain (rest looked up from reference TRBV7-2 and TRBJ2-7): GAGVSQSPSNKVTEKGKDVELRCDPISGHTALYWYRQSLGQGLEFLIYFQGNSAPDKSGLPSDRFSAERTGGSVSTLTIQRTQQEDSAVYLCASSPREQYEQYFGPGTRLTVT.